Listed below are T cell receptor beta chains from one sample, sequenced in a study of neurological immune-mediated disorders. TCRdb re-analysed the 5' RACE reads in MiXCR, keeping a single row per CDR3 protein. The repertoire includes roughly 66,000 distinct CDR3 sequences, 4.5% to 6% of them detected once, and about 2.2% sits in the top ten. The sample comprised PBMCs. Source of these receptors: a woman aged 70-85 years with multiple sclerosis. CDR3s include the opening cysteine and the closing phenylalanine or tryptophan. Each record gives: V gene, clone size, D gene, J gene, CDR3 DNA, CDR3 protein. The D gene is left open where the match is weak. Size is stated for part of the rows, as once, few or many counts, or as a class when the clone is expanded.

v_call: TRBV5-1; clone_size: many; d_call: .; j_call: TRBJ1-6; cdr3_nt: TGCGCCAGCAGCTTTCAGACATCGTCCTATAATTCACCCCTCCACTTT; cdr3_aa: CASSFQTSSYNSPLHF
v_call: TRBV6-6; clone_size: .; d_call: TRBD1; j_call: TRBJ2-1; cdr3_nt: TGTGCCAGCAGTTACGACAGGGGGAATTCCTACAATGAGCAGTTCTTC; cdr3_aa: CASSYDRGNSYNEQFF
v_call: TRBV29-1; clone_size: many; d_call: TRBD2; j_call: TRBJ2-7; cdr3_nt: TGCAGCGTTGAAGGGACTAGCGGGTCTACGAAGCAGTACTTC; cdr3_aa: CSVEGTSGSTKQYF
v_call: TRBV12-3/TRBV12-4; clone_size: many; d_call: TRBD1; j_call: TRBJ1-3; cdr3_nt: TGTGCCAGCAGTGGTCCCAGGGGGCGCAGGTCTGGAAACACCATATATTTT; cdr3_aa: CASSGPRGRRSGNTIYF
v_call: TRBV28; clone_size: many; d_call: .; j_call: TRBJ1-5; cdr3_nt: TGTGCCAGCAGTTTTGGGGGGGTGGAGAGCAATCAGCCCCAGCATTTT; cdr3_aa: CASSFGGVESNQPQHF
v_call: TRBV20-1; clone_size: many; d_call: .; j_call: TRBJ1-6; cdr3_nt: TGCAGTGCTAGAGAAGGTGTCAGAAATTCACCCCTCCACTTT; cdr3_aa: CSAREGVRNSPLHF
v_call: TRBV29-1; clone_size: many; d_call: TRBD1; j_call: TRBJ1-5; cdr3_nt: TGCAGCGTTGGGGACAGGGTTGGCAATCAGCCCCAGCATTTT; cdr3_aa: CSVGDRVGNQPQHF
v_call: TRBV10-3; clone_size: many; d_call: TRBD1; j_call: TRBJ2-3; cdr3_nt: TGTGCCATCAGTGAGCAAGACAGGGTGGGTGATACGCAGTATTTT; cdr3_aa: CAISEQDRVGDTQYF
v_call: TRBV12-3/TRBV12-4; clone_size: many; d_call: .; j_call: TRBJ1-2; cdr3_nt: TGTGCCAGCAGTTTTACCGCGAACTATGGCTACACCTTC; cdr3_aa: CASSFTANYGYTF
v_call: TRBV5-6; clone_size: .; d_call: TRBD1; j_call: TRBJ1-5; cdr3_nt: TGTGCCAGCAGCTTGGCGGGACAGGGTAATCAGCCCCAGCATTTT; cdr3_aa: CASSLAGQGNQPQHF
v_call: TRBV4-1; clone_size: many; d_call: .; j_call: TRBJ1-4; cdr3_nt: TGCGCCAGCAGCCAGGGGGAGGATGAAAAACTGTTTTTT; cdr3_aa: CASSQGEDEKLFF